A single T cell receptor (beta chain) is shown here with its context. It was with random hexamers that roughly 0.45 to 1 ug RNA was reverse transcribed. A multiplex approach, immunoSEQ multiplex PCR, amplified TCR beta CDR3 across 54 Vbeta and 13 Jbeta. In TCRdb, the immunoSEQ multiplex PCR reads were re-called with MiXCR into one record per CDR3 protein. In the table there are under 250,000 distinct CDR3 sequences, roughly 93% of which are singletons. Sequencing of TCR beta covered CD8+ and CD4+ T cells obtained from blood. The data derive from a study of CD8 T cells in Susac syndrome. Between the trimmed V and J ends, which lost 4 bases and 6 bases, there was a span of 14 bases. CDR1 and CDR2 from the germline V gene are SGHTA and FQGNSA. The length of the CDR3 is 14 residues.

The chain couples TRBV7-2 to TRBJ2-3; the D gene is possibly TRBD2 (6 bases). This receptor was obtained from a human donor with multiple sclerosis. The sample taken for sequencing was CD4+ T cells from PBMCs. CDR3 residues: CASSSTSMVDTQYF. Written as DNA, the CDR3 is TGTGCCAGCAGCTCAACTAGCATGGTCGATACGCAGTATTTT.